Sequencing of this T cell receptor beta chain was carried out in a study of shared clonotypes between healthy human individuals. About the study: CD8 memory received one plate per donor, CD8 naive two, CD4 memory three and CD4 naive three.

The germline gives CDR1 SNHLY, CDR2 FYNNEI. This CDR3 is 15 amino acids long. V was trimmed by 6 bases and J by 0 bases, leaving 15 bases between them. The table came from immunoSEQ multiplex PCR; TCRdb's copy has only in-frame clones and leaves some out. In the table there are about 1.5 million clones, 98% of which are singletons. The genes are TRBV2 and TRBJ2-7, with D possibly TRBD2 on 6 matching bases. The sequence was collected from a man aged 25 to 40 in good health. Sequencing was performed on naive CD4+ T cells sorted from blood. Subset given: CD45RA+ positively selected. CDR3 coding DNA: TGTGCCAGCAGCCAATTGGGGAGGCCCTCCTACGAGCAGTACTTC. This codes for CASSQLGRPSYEQYF.